This T cell receptor beta chain comes out of a study of memory CD4+ T cells and cytomegalovirus serostatus. Study-wide findings and caveats: Of 150 to 200 reported CMV TCRbeta sequences, 65 to 85 were found in memory CD4+ repertoires.

Authors' processing steps: After removing out-of-frame reads, millions of distinct TCRbeta sequences remained. The protocol was immunoSEQ multiplex PCR, while the TCRdb copy is restricted to in-frame clones and leaves out a portion. V and J calls and clone size are those listed in that table; D and trimming were worked out from the DNA. Of some 57,000 clones listed, under 80% are singletons. The sort gate was single viable CD3+CD4+CD8-CD45RO+ cells for memory CD4+ T cells. V was pared by 3 bases and J by 15 bases, with 22 bases between. This CDR3 is 13 amino acids long. CDR1 is SQVTM and CDR2 is ANQGSEA in the germline V gene. As regards this clone: Its antigen is unknown.

The sequence was collected from an adult in good health and CMV-seronegative. The chain uses TRBV29-1 and TRBJ2-3; no clear D. The specimen was memory CD4+ T cells from blood. The CDR3 bases are TGCAGCGTTGATCGATACGAAGGCGGAGAGGCCTATTTT. Translating gives CSVDRYEGGEAYF.